Listed below are T cell receptor beta chains from one sample, sequenced in a study of T cell responses to AZD1222 COVID-19 vaccine. Clones were read by immunoSEQ multiplex PCR, and TCRdb kept only the in-frame ones, dropping some. In the table there are some 81,000 clones, about 86% of which are singletons. Sequencing used peripheral blood, obtained 28 days after the second AZD1222 dose. Source of these receptors: an adult who received the AZD1222 COVID-19 vaccine. CDR3s include the opening cysteine and the closing phenylalanine or tryptophan. The D gene is left open where the match is weak. The size entry is marked missing in some rows and otherwise reads once, few, many or a size class.

j_call,d_call,clone_size,v_call,cdr3_nt,cdr3_aa
TRBJ2-3,NA,NA,TRBV18,TGTGCCAGCTCACCGCTTCGGACAGCAGATACGCAGTATTTT,CASSPLRTADTQYF
TRBJ2-4,NA,NA,TRBV15,TGTGCCACCAGCCGCCTTGAAATAGCAAAGCTAGCCAAAAACATTCAGTACTTC,CATSRLEIAKLAKNIQYF
TRBJ1-5,NA,NA,TRBV19,TGTGCCAGTAGCGTGACGGGGGGCGAACAGCCCCAGCATTTT,CASSVTGGEQPQHF
TRBJ2-3,TRBD2,NA,TRBV7-9,TGTGCCAGCAGCACTGGGACTAGCGGGGGCACAGATACGCAGTATTTT,CASSTGTSGGTDTQYF
TRBJ1-2,TRBD1,NA,TRBV6-2/TRBV6-3,TGTGCCAGCAGTCGGGACAGGGGAGGCTATGGCTACACCTTC,CASSRDRGGYGYTF
TRBJ2-6,TRBD1,NA,TRBV4-1,TGCGCCAGCAGCCAAGCCGGGACAGGGGTATCAGTTGGGGCCAACGTCCTGACTTTC,CASSQAGTGVSVGANVLTF
TRBJ2-2,NA,NA,TRBV28,TGTGCCAGCAGTTTCCACGGCGGAGGGGCCGGGGAGCTGTTTTTT,CASSFHGGGAGELFF
TRBJ2-5,TRBD2,NA,TRBV11-2,TGTGCCAGCAGCCCGAGCGGGGGGAAGGGGGAGACCCAGTACTTC,CASSPSGGKGETQYF
TRBJ1-6,TRBD1,NA,TRBV2,TGTGCCAGCAGTGAACTGGGACAGGGCAGTTCACCCCTCCACTTT,CASSELGQGSSPLHF
TRBJ1-6,NA,NA,TRBV3-1/TRBV3-2,TGTGCCAGCAGCCAAGATCCGGGGGGCAACTGGTATAATTCACCCCTCCACTTT,CASSQDPGGNWYNSPLHF
TRBJ2-3,NA,NA,TRBV7-2,TGTGCCAGCAGCACCCGTCCAGATACGCAGTATTTT,CASSTRPDTQYF
TRBJ2-2,TRBD1,NA,TRBV7-8,TGTGCCAGCAGCTTAGGGACAGGGTACACCGGGGAGCTGTTTTTT,CASSLGTGYTGELFF
TRBJ2-7,TRBD2,once,TRBV7-2,TGTGCCAGCAGCTTAGCGTGGGCTAGCGGGGGGCGTGAGCAGTACTTC,CASSLAWASGGREQYF
TRBJ1-1,NA,once,TRBV7-9,TGTGCCAGCCACGTCCCACCTGGGACTGAAGCTTTCTTT,CASHVPPGTEAFF
TRBJ2-7,TRBD2,NA,TRBV5-4,TGTGCCAGCAGCCAAGGACTAGCGGGGACCTACGAGCAGTACTTC,CASSQGLAGTYEQYF
TRBJ1-2,TRBD1,once,TRBV4-2,TGTGCCAGCAGCCAGGGTGGACAGGGCACTAACTATGGCTACACCTTC,CASSQGGQGTNYGYTF
TRBJ1-1,NA,NA,TRBV28,TGTGCCAGCAGTTTACCGCAACGCAGGGTAGGGACTGAAGCTTTCTTT,CASSLPQRRVGTEAFF
TRBJ2-2,NA,NA,TRBV30,TGTGCCTGGAGCGCCCGACGGCTCGGCACCGGGGAGCTGTTTTTT,CAWSARRLGTGELFF
TRBJ1-6,TRBD1,NA,TRBV19,TGTGCCGGGGGACAGTCGAATAATTCACCCCTCCACTTT,CAGGQSNNSPLHF
TRBJ2-7,TRBD1,NA,TRBV5-1,TGCGCCAGCAGGCCCGGGACAGGGCCCTACGAGCAGTACTTC,CASRPGTGPYEQYF
TRBJ2-1,NA,NA,TRBV5-6,TGTGCCAGCAGCGCGCAGGGGTACGGTGAGCAGTTCTTC,CASSAQGYGEQFF
TRBJ2-3,NA,NA,TRBV7-9,TGTGCCAGCAGCTTAGCCCCCGGGCTAGCCAAGGGTACAGATACGCAGTATTTT,CASSLAPGLAKGTDTQYF
TRBJ2-1,TRBD2,few,TRBV5-4,TGTGCCAGCAGCCGGACTAGCGGGAGTTTTGATGAGCAGTTCTTC,CASSRTSGSFDEQFF
TRBJ2-6,NA,NA,TRBV2,TGTGCCAGCAGTGAACTGTCTGGGGCCAACGTCCTGACTTTC,CASSELSGANVLTF
TRBJ1-3,NA,NA,TRBV18,TGTGCCAGCTCACGAAGCGCAGGGGCTGGAAACACCATATATTTT,CASSRSAGAGNTIYF
TRBJ2-7,TRBD2,NA,TRBV7-2,TGTGCCAGCAGCTTAGCCCAGCGGGGGGGAGGAGGCGAGCAGTACTTC,CASSLAQRGGGGEQYF